Shown below are 14 T cell receptor beta chains from a single sample sequenced in a study of blood T cell repertoires in COVID-19 (dated by TCRdb to between 2020 and 2021). Receptor libraries were prepared by the immunoSEQ multiplex PCR assay. TCRdb took this table from immuneACCESS and kept in-frame rearrangements with V and J called. Such tables lack part of the clones; where checked against another copy, unresolved V genes explain under half of the gap, and the rest is unexplained. The sample data list 140,000 or so clones, and 88% of these were observed just once. The ten largest clonotypes hold about 1.7% of the sample. Sample: peripheral blood. The source of these receptors is an older man with acute or convalescent COVID-19.

The V gene is TRBV4-1, the J gene TRBJ1-5, with D possibly TRBD1 on 6 matching bases. The CDR3 is made up of 15 amino acids. The germline gives CDR1 MGHRA, CDR2 YSYEKL. V was pared by 0 bases and J by 7 bases, with 13 bases between. The DNA for the CDR3 is TGCGCCAGCAGCCAAGATGCGGGGGGCAGGCAGCCCCAGCATTTT. Translating it yields CASSQDAGGRQPQHF.

This rearrangement joins TRBV5-6 to TRBJ1-5, with 7 bases matching TRBD1. CDR1 SGHDT and CDR2 YYEEEE come from the germline V gene. The trim removed 3 bases at V and 4 bases at J, leaving 13 bases unmatched. This CDR3 region has 17 residues. CDR3 DNA: TGTGCCAGCAGCTCGGGACAGAAGAATACCCGTAATCAGCCCCAGCATTTT. It specifies CASSSGQKNTRNQPQHF.

The chain is built from TRBV4-1 and TRBJ2-1; 9 nucleotides align to TRBD1. The CDR3 loop spans 16 amino acids. Germline CDR1 MGHRA, CDR2 YSYEKL. The J segment lost 0 bases and the V segment lost 4 bases, leaving 4 bases of the junction unmatched. CDR3 sequence: CASSPLGQGSYNEQFF. The CDR3 DNA reads TGCGCCAGCAGCCCCCTGGGACAGGGCTCCTACAATGAGCAGTTCTTC.

V gene TRBV5-1 combines with J gene TRBJ2-2; 8 nucleotides agree with TRBD2. Germline CDR1 reads SGHRS; CDR2 reads YFSETQ. This CDR3 spans 15 amino acids. V trimming: 4 bases; J trimming: 5 bases; junction bases outside the gene matches: 7. This CDR3 is CASSPVGGDTGELFF. The CDR3, as DNA: TGCGCCAGCAGCCCCGTCGGGGGGGATACCGGGGAGCTGTTTTTT.

The chain couples TRBV6-1 to TRBJ1-1; D might be TRBD1 (6 bases). V shed 2 bases and J shed 5 bases, with 12 bases lying between them. CDR1 and CDR2 (germline): MNHNS, SASEGT. The CDR3 length is 14 residues. The CDR3 sequence: CASSEKGGPTEAFF. The CDR3 DNA follows: TGTGCCAGCAGTGAAAAGGGGGGGCCGACTGAAGCTTTCTTT.

The chain is built from TRBV4-2 and TRBJ2-7; 8 bases are shared with TRBD1. This CDR3 has 14 residues. CDR1 is LGHNA and CDR2 is YNFKEQ in the germline V gene. The trim removed 3 bases at V and 2 bases at J, leaving 3 bases unmatched. The CDR3, as DNA: TGTGCCAGCAGCCAGGGGACAGGTACCTACGAGCAGTACTTC. Translation: CASSQGTGTYEQYF.

This clone was detected once. The genes are TRBV28 and TRBJ1-3, with 7 nucleotides matching TRBD1. The CDR3 totals 11 residues. Trimming took 4 bases from V and 12 from J; bases not matched to a gene: 3. Germline-derived CDR1 and CDR2 are MDHEN and SYDVKM. The CDR3 nucleotides read TGTGCCAGCAGTTCGGGACAGATCATATATTTT. It encodes CASSSGQIIYF.

The CDR3: CASSPLGTGSYEQYF. The CDR3 nucleotides are TGTGCCAGCAGCCCCTTGGGGACAGGCTCCTACGAGCAGTACTTC. J is TRBJ2-7 and V is TRBV2; 8 bases agree with TRBD1. The V gene end was trimmed by 6 bases and the J gene end by 0 bases; junction bases not matched to a gene: 7. The CDR3 is made up of 15 amino acids. Looked up from germline, CDR1 is SNHLY and CDR2 is FYNNEI.

The chain links TRBV10-1 to TRBJ1-1; D gene unclear. CDR3 size: 13 residues. The germline CDR1 and CDR2 sequences are WNHNN and SYGVQD (reference sequence). Deletions cut 6 bases from V and 1 base from J, with 9 bases between. Here the CDR3 reads CASSFGGNTEAFF. The CDR3 DNA sequence: TGCGCCAGCAGCTTCGGAGGGAACACTGAAGCTTTCTTT.

The V gene is TRBV7-8, the J gene TRBJ1-1, with TRBD1 as a possible D gene (6 bases). Per the germline V gene, CDR1 is SGHVS and CDR2 is FQNEAQ. The CDR3 covers 13 residues. Trimming cost V 5 bases and J 6 bases, with 13 bases left between them. The CDR3 loop is CASSQGQGSEAFF. The DNA of the CDR3 is TGTGCCAGCAGCCAGGGCCAGGGGTCTGAAGCTTTCTTT. Full variable domain (missing parts from reference TRBV7-8 and TRBJ1-1): GAGVSQSPRYKVAKRGQDVALRCDPISGHVSLFWYQQALGQGPEFLTYFQNEAQLDKSGLPSDRFFAERPEGSVSTLKIQRTQQEDSAVYLCASSQGQGSEAFFGQGTRLTVV.

J is TRBJ2-5 and V is TRBV29-1; 10 nucleotides match TRBD2. Per the germline V gene, CDR1 is SQVTM and CDR2 is ANQGSEA. This CDR3 is built from 13 residues. V lost 5 bases, J lost 7 bases, and 7 bases stayed unmatched. Here the CDR3 reads CSVPLAGPVTQYF. For the CDR3, the DNA is TGCAGCGTTCCACTAGCGGGACCCGTGACCCAGTACTTC.

The chain has TRBV4-2 and TRBJ2-1; 8 bases are shared with TRBD1. J gave up 8 bases and V 4 bases, and 7 bases lay outside the gene matches. This CDR3 region has 14 residues. Germline CDR1 reads LGHNA; CDR2 reads YNFKEQ. In nucleotides, the CDR3 is TGTGCCAGCAGCCCTGGACAGGGTCGGGATGAGCAGTTCTTC. It specifies CASSPGQGRDEQFF.

As regards this clone: The junction does not match germline at one end; this may be a read error. J is TRBJ1-2 and V is TRBV4-1; 9 nucleotides line up with TRBD1. Germline loops: CDR1 MGHRA, CDR2 YSYEKL. The CDR3 consists of 16 residues. The CDR3 DNA reads as TGCGCCAGCAGCAAAGACAGGGGGGCCTCGAACTATGGCTACACCTTC. Its protein product is CASSKDRGASNYGYTF.

This chain connects TRBV19 to TRBJ2-4; tentative D call: TRBD2 (6 bases). CDR1 is LNHDA, CDR2 SQIVND, per germline (reference sequence). This CDR3 has 14 amino acids. With 6 bases removed from V and 6 bases from J, the gap between germline ends came to 15 bases. CDR3: CASREGPGVNIQYF. The CDR3 region has the DNA TGTGCCAGTAGGGAGGGGCCGGGGGTAAACATTCAGTACTTC.